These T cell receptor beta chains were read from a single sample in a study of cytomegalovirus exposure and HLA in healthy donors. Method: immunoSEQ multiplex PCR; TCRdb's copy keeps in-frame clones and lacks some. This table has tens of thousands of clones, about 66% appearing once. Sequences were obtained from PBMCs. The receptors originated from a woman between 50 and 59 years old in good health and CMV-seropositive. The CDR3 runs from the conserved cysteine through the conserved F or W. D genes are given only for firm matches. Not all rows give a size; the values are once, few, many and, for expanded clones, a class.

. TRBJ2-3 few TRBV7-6 TGTGCCAGCAGCTCCCCCACCGGCAGGGGAACAGATACGCAGTATTTT CASSSPTGRGTDTQYF
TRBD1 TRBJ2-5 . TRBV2 TGTGCCAGCAGTGGACAGGGATTGGAGACCCAGTACTTC CASSGQGLETQYF
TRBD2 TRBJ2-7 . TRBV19 TGTGCCAGTAGTATCCAGCGGGGCTCCTACGAGCAGTACTTC CASSIQRGSYEQYF
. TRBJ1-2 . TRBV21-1 TGTGCCAGCAGCAAAGCCGGGACAGTCGTATACTATGGCTACACCTTC CASSKAGTVVYYGYTF
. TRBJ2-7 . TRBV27 TGTGCCAGCAGTTTAAGTCAGGGTGGGGCCTACGAGCAGTACTTC CASSLSQGGAYEQYF
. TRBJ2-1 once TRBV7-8 TGTGCCAGCAGCTTTTCGGGCGGGGCCCGCAATGAGCAGTTCTTC CASSFSGGARNEQFF
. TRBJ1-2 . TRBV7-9 TGTGCCAGCAGCTCCGCGGGGGGCGGGTATGGCTACACCTTC CASSSAGGGYGYTF
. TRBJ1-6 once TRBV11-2 TGTGCCAGCAGCTTCGGACATACCTATAATTCACCCCTCCACTTT CASSFGHTYNSPLHF
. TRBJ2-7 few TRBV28 TGTGCCAGCAGTTCCAGCCCGCACAGGGTGAAGGGGGAAGAGCAGTACTTC CASSSSPHRVKGEEQYF
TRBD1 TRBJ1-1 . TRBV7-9 TGTGCCAGCAGCTCGGACAGGGGCCGGAACACTGAAGCTTTCTTT CASSSDRGRNTEAFF
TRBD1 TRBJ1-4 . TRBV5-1 TGCGCCAGCAGCCCAGATCCCGGGACAGGGAGCGAAAAACTGTTTTTT CASSPDPGTGSEKLFF
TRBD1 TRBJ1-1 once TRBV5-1 TGCGCCAGCAGCTGGGACAGGGGTGCCGACACTGAAGCTTTCTTT CASSWDRGADTEAFF
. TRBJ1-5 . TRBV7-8 TGTGCCAGCAGCTTAGCGCCAGGTTATAGCAATCAGCCCCAGCATTTT CASSLAPGYSNQPQHF
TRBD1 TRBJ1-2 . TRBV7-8 TGTGCCAGCAGCTTACTTCCGACAGGGGGCGGTGGCTACACCTTC CASSLLPTGGGGYTF
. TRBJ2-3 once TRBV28 TGTGCCAGCAATTTCGGAGGGAGCACAGATACGCAGTATTTT CASNFGGSTDTQYF
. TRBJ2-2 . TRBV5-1 TGCGCCAGCAGACAGGGCACCGGGGAGCTGTTTTTT CASRQGTGELFF
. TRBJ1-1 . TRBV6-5 TGTGCCAGCATTGGAGGATCGTTGAACACTGAAGCTTTCTTT CASIGGSLNTEAFF
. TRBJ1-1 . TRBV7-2 TGTGCCAGCAGCTCGACAGGAAGAAACACTGAAGCTTTCTTT CASSSTGRNTEAFF
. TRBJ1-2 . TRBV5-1 TGCGCCAGCAGCTCCCCGGGGAGCCCGGGCTACACCTTC CASSSPGSPGYTF
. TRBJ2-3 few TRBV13 TGTGCCAGCAGCTTACCCACTCAGGGTGATACGCAGTATTTT CASSLPTQGDTQYF
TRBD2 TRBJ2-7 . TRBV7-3 TGTGCCAGCAGCTTAAATAGCGGGGTCTACGAGCAGTACTTC CASSLNSGVYEQYF
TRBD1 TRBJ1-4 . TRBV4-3 TGCGCCAGCAGCCAAGATCCGGGACAGATTGCAACTAATGAAAAACTGTTTTTT CASSQDPGQIATNEKLFF
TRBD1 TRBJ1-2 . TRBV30 TGTGCCTGGAGTGACCCGGGACAGGGAACGGCCTATGGCTACACCTTC CAWSDPGQGTAYGYTF
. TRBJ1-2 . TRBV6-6 TGTGCCAGCAGTTACCAGGACAGCCCCTATGGCTACACCTTC CASSYQDSPYGYTF
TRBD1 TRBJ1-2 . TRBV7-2 TGTGCCAGCAGCTCACCCGACAGGGGGTACAACTATGGCTACACCTTC CASSSPDRGYNYGYTF
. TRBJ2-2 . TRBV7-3 TGTGCCAGCAGCTTAACTACTAGTGTCACCGGGGAGCTGTTTTTT CASSLTTSVTGELFF
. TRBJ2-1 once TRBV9 TGTGCCAGCAGCGTAGCCGTGACTAGCTCCTACAATGAGCAGTTCTTC CASSVAVTSSYNEQFF
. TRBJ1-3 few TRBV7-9 TGTGCCAGCACCCAAAGGACCTACAGGGACTCTGGAAACACCATATATTTT CASTQRTYRDSGNTIYF